This T cell receptor (beta chain) is drawn from a study of blood T cells in healthy people across ages. Findings of the study overall: Strong correlation existed between TCR beta diversity and naive T cell percentage. Whereas aged donors had fewer naive CD4+ cells, long-lived donors had more of them and higher diversity. Any conclusive comparison of naive versus antigen-experienced cells was prevented by using unsorted PBMCs.

Details on this clonotype: The antigen remains undetermined.

The CDR3 runs 16 residues. Trimming shortened V by 2 bases and J by 0 bases, and 11 bases separated the two germline ends. Germline V gene data show CDR1 as MNHNY and CDR2 as SVGAGI (reference sequence). Alongside a J-beta primer mix, a sample-barcoded 5' primer served in a second PCR lasting roughly 6 to 12 cycles. All cDNA molecules were each tagged by a template-switch adaptor with 12 random nucleotides. Each CDR3 protein gets one entry after TCRdb re-called the 5' RACE reads with MiXCR. The sample consists of about 830,000 distinct CDR3 sequences, roughly 64% of them appearing once. The receptor comes from a man aged 25 to 45 in good health. This chain connects TRBV6-6 to TRBJ1-3; tentatively, D is TRBD1 (5 bases). Sequencing was done on a sample of blood. This CDR3 reads CASSYLGTRSGNTIYF. In DNA, the CDR3 is TGTGCCAGCAGTTACCTGGGGACCCGCTCTGGAAACACCATATATTTT.